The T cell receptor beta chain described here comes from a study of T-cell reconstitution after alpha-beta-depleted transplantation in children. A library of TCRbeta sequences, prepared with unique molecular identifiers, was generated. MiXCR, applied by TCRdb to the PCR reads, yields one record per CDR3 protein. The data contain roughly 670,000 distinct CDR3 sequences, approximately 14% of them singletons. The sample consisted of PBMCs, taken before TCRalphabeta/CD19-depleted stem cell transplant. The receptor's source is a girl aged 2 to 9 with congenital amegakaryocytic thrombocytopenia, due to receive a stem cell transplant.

The DNA for the CDR3 is TGTGCCAGCAGCCGGGCCCGGGGTACCTACAATGAGCAGTTCTTC. Encoded protein: CASSRARGTYNEQFF. The rearrangement uses TRBV3-1 and TRBJ2-1, with TRBD2 as a possible D gene (5 bases). This CDR3 has 15 amino acids. Germline-derived CDR1 and CDR2 are LGHDT and YNNKEL (reference sequence). V lost 4 bases, J lost 2 bases, and 12 bases lay in between.